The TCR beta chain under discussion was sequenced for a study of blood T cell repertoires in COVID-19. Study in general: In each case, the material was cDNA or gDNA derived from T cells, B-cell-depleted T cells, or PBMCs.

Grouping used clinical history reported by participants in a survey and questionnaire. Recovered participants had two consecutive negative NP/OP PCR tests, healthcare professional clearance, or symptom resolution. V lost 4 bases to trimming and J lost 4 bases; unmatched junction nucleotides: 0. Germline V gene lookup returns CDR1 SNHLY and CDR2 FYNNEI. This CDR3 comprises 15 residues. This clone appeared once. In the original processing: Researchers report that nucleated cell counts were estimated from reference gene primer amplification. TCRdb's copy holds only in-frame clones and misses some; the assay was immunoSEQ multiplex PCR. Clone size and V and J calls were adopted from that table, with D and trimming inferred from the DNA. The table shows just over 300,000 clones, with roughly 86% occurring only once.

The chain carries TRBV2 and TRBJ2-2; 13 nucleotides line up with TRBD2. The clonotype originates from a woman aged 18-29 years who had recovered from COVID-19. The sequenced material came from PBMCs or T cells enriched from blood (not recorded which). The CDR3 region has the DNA TGTGCCAGCAGTGGACTAGCGGGAGGCACCGGGGAGCTGTTTTTT. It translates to CASSGLAGGTGELFF.